Shown below are 32 T cell receptor beta chains from a single sample sequenced in a study of T cell changes during pregnancy in multiple sclerosis. Produced via immunoSEQ multiplex PCR; TCRdb's table is partial and in-frame only. This table holds some 94,000 clones, 85% to 95% found once. The sample was peripheral blood, taken in the first trimester of pregnancy. The receptors shown here come from a female donor in good health, enrolled as a control in a pregnancy study.

This chain links TRBV11-2 with TRBJ2-3, with D uncertain. Trimming removed 5 bases from V and 3 bases from J, with 9 bases in between. This CDR3 spans 13 amino acids. In germline, CDR1 is SGHAT, CDR2 FQNNGV. In DNA form, the CDR3 reads TGTGCCAGCAGCGAGGTAGCTACAGATACGCAGTATTTT. This translates into CASSEVATDTQYF.

DNA of the CDR3: TGTGCCTGGAGTGCCCGACCTAGGGGTTCACCCCTCCACTTT. Encoded protein: CAWSARPRGSPLHF. The chain links TRBV30 to TRBJ1-6, with a possible D match to TRBD1 (5 bases). Germline CDR1 and CDR2: GTSNPN and SVGIG (reference sequence). V lost 1 base, J lost 9 bases, and 13 bases lay in between. The CDR3 covers 14 residues.

The chain uses TRBV5-1 and TRBJ2-7; D possibly corresponds to TRBD2 (6 bases). V gave up 0 bases and J gave up 3 bases, with 16 bases separating them. Germline V gene data show CDR1 as SGHRS and CDR2 as YFSETQ. The CDR3 spans 16 residues. CDR3 residues: CASSLASGRGNYEQYF. In DNA, the CDR3 is TGCGCCAGCAGCTTGGCCTCGGGTCGGGGGAACTACGAGCAGTACTTC.

The chain links TRBV12-5 to TRBJ2-2, with unresolved D. Germline V gene sequence: CDR1 LGHNT, CDR2 FRNRAP. The CDR3 sequence is 18 residues long. Deletions cut 3 bases from V and 2 bases from J, with 19 bases between. The CDR3 region has the DNA TGTGCTAGTGGTTTTCTATCAGGCGCCAGGCAAAACACCGGGGAGCTGTTTTTT. Its protein product is CASGFLSGARQNTGELFF.

This rearrangement joins TRBV19 to TRBJ1-1; 7 bases agree with TRBD1. The junction had 10 bases not matched to a gene; V was cut back by 11 bases and J by 1 base. The CDR3 totals 14 residues. Germline CDR1 and CDR2: LNHDA and SQIVND (reference sequence). DNA for the CDR3: TGTGCCTCCCGGGGGAGGACAGGGAACACTGAAGCTTTCTTT. Amino acids: CASRGRTGNTEAFF.

The chain uses TRBV2 and TRBJ2-7; D is unclear. V dropped 3 bases and J dropped 3 bases, with 6 bases sitting between them. This CDR3 has 12 residues. Germline CDR1 and CDR2: SNHLY and FYNNEI. CDR3 in amino acids: CASSDPVYEQYF. The CDR3 DNA is TGTGCCAGCAGTGATCCCGTCTACGAGCAGTACTTC.

The rearrangement joins TRBV5-6 to TRBJ2-7; TRBD2 matches at 7 bases. Germline V CDR1 and CDR2: SGHDT, YYEEEE. The CDR3 length is 13 residues. With 2 bases clipped from V and 5 bases from J, the junction kept 4 bases outside the gene matches. CDR3 DNA: TGTGCCAGCAGCTTTGGACGGGGGGACGAGCAGTACTTC. It specifies CASSFGRGDEQYF. Variable domain in full (rest from reference TRBV5-6 and TRBJ2-7): DAGVTQSPTHLIKTRGQQVTLRCSPKSGHDTVSWYQQALGQGPQFIFQYYEEEERQRGNFPDRFSGHQFPNYSSELNVNALLLGDSALYLCASSFGRGDEQYFGPGTRLTVT.

This chain links TRBV5-1 with TRBJ1-1; a possible D gene is TRBD1 (5 bases). V was clipped by 2 bases and J by 3 bases, with 11 bases between them. This CDR3 has 14 amino acids. Germline CDR1 is SGHRS and CDR2 is YFSETQ. The CDR3: CASSLVTGDTEAFF. The DNA of the CDR3 is TGCGCCAGCAGCTTAGTTACGGGGGACACTGAAGCTTTCTTT.

The rearrangement joins TRBV7-8 to TRBJ2-1; 7 positions agree with TRBD2. Germline V gene sequence: CDR1 SGHVS, CDR2 FQNEAQ. With V trimmed by 5 bases and J by 4 bases, 8 bases remained unmatched. The CDR3 is 15 amino acids. The CDR3 bases are TGTGCCAGCAGCAGGACTAGGAGGGGATACAATGAGCAGTTCTTC. Protein: CASSRTRRGYNEQFF.

Note on this clone: At one end, the junction sequence differs from germline, possibly due to a read error. The V gene is TRBV7-2, the J gene TRBJ1-4; D uncertain. The CDR3 length is 12 residues. Germline V gene data show CDR1 as SGHTA and CDR2 as FQGNSA. As DNA, the CDR3 is TGTGCCAGCAGCAACTCTAACGAAAAACTGTTTTTT. It codes for CASSNSNEKLFF. Together with reference TRBV7-2 and TRBJ1-4, the CDR3 gives the full variable domain: GAGVSQSPSNKVTEKGKDVELRCDPISGHTALYWYRQSLGQGLEFLIYFQGNSAPDKSGLPSDRFSAERTGGSVSTLTIQRTQQEDSAVYLCASSNSNEKLFFGSGTQLSVL.

This chain joins TRBV7-6 and TRBJ2-6, with 13 positions matching TRBD2. Germline V gene sequence: CDR1 SGHVS, CDR2 FNYEAQ. This CDR3 region has 19 residues. J gave up 4 bases and V 4 bases, and 10 bases lay outside the gene matches. The CDR3 loop is CASSSGLAGVSSGANVLTF. The CDR3 DNA follows: TGTGCCAGCAGCTCAGGACTAGCGGGGGTTTCGTCCGGGGCCAACGTCCTGACTTTC.

J is TRBJ2-7 and V is TRBV6-5; 10 bases agree with TRBD1. The CDR3 length is 15 residues. In germline, CDR1 is MNHEY, CDR2 SVGAGI. Trimming took 5 bases from V and 9 from J; bases not matched to a gene: 13. The DNA for the CDR3 is TGTGCCAGCAGTAGACCGGGACAGGGGTCTCGAGGGCAGTACTTC. It translates to CASSRPGQGSRGQYF.

The J gene is TRBJ1-6, the V gene TRBV4-3; 7 bases map to TRBD1. CDR1 is LGHNA and CDR2 is YSLEER in the germline V gene. The J segment lost 9 bases and the V segment lost 1 base, leaving 12 bases of the junction unmatched. The CDR3 consists of 17 residues. In DNA, the CDR3 is TGCGCCAGCAGCCAAGGGGGGACAGAGGAGGTTGGTTCACCCCTCCACTTT. Translated: CASSQGGTEEVGSPLHF.

This chain connects TRBV5-1 to TRBJ2-3; weak D call: TRBD1 (5 bases). CDR1 SGHRS and CDR2 YFSETQ come from the germline V gene. V was cut by 0 bases and J by 5 bases, with 13 bases left in between. The CDR3 spans 15 residues. The CDR3: CASSLAQAAGDTQYF. As DNA, the CDR3 is TGCGCCAGCAGCTTGGCACAGGCGGCTGGAGATACGCAGTATTTT.

V usage is TRBV6-4 and J usage is TRBJ2-2; 8 bases agree with TRBD1. Germline V lookup: CDR1 MRHNA, CDR2 SNTAGT. The ends lost 7 bases at V and 4 bases at J; junction bases unmatched: 8. The CDR3 runs to 15 residues. CDR3 protein: CASKEGQDTTGELFF. CDR3 in DNA: TGTGCCAGCAAAGAGGGACAGGATACCACCGGGGAGCTGTTTTTT.

The chain carries TRBV4-3 and TRBJ2-7, with D perhaps matching TRBD2 (5 bases). This CDR3 is 15 amino acids long. Germline CDR1 LGHNA, CDR2 YSLEER. V was trimmed by 2 bases and J by 5 bases, leaving 16 bases between them. The CDR3 sequence: CASSQFRGPPHEQYF. As DNA, the CDR3 is TGCGCCAGCAGCCAATTTAGAGGGCCCCCCCACGAGCAGTACTTC.

This clone was recorded a few times. The chain links TRBV10-3 to TRBJ2-7, with 11 bases identical to TRBD2. Germline lookup yields CDR1 ENHRY and CDR2 SYGVKD. This CDR3 has 14 amino acids. After removal of 6 bases from V and 5 bases from J, the junction contained 6 bases not matched to a gene. CDR3 amino acids: CAIRTSTSGDEQYF. CDR3 nucleotides: TGTGCCATCAGGACCTCGACTAGCGGGGACGAGCAGTACTTC.

The chain is built from TRBV4-3 and TRBJ1-4, with D possibly TRBD1 on 5 matching bases. CDR1 and CDR2 from the germline V gene are LGHNA and YSLEER. The ends were cut back, 0 bases at V and 4 bases at J, with 12 bases in the middle. This CDR3 region has 16 residues. The CDR3 here is CASSQEGLTVNEKLFF. CDR3 DNA: TGCGCCAGCAGCCAAGAAGGTTTGACAGTTAATGAAAAACTGTTTTTT.

The chain has TRBV5-6 and TRBJ2-7, with D possibly TRBD1 on 5 matching bases. Per the germline V gene, CDR1 is SGHDT and CDR2 is YYEEEE. The CDR3 runs to 14 residues. Trimming took 0 bases from V and 3 from J, leaving 10 bases between them. The CDR3 nucleotides read TGTGCCAGCAGCTTGGTTCAGGGTGGCTACGAGCAGTACTTC. This sequence encodes CASSLVQGGYEQYF.

This clone was observed a handful of times. The chain employs TRBV18 and TRBJ2-4; perhaps TRBD1 as D (5 bases). V was trimmed by 5 bases and J by 0 bases, leaving 20 bases between them. This CDR3 region has 18 residues. Germline CDR1 and CDR2: KGHSH and LQKENI. CDR3 in amino acids: CASSSPLQATLAKNIQYF. CDR3 coding DNA: TGTGCCAGCTCATCCCCTTTACAGGCTACACTAGCCAAAAACATTCAGTACTTC.

This chain connects TRBV29-1 to TRBJ2-1; D may be TRBD1 (5 bases). The ends were cut back, 7 bases at V and 6 bases at J, with 16 bases in the middle. This CDR3 contains 13 residues. Looked up from germline, CDR1 is SQVTM and CDR2 is ANQGSEA. CDR3 sequence (DNA): TGCAGCGCCTCAGGGCCCGGCGGCAATGAGCAGTTCTTC. Amino acid sequence: CSASGPGGNEQFF.

V gene TRBV7-9 combines with J gene TRBJ2-3, with TRBD1 identical over 8 bases. After removal of 5 bases from V and 2 bases from J, the junction contained 9 bases not matched to a gene. Germline CDR1 reads SEHNR; CDR2 reads FQNEAQ (reference sequence). The CDR3 runs 16 residues. CDR3 DNA sequence: TGTGCCAGCAGCCGCGACAGGGGAGGCAACACAGATACGCAGTATTTT. Translating it yields CASSRDRGGNTDTQYF.

CDR3 coding DNA: TGTGCCAGCAGCCAAGATCGACCCGGAGGAGGCAATCAGCCCCAGCATTTT. This sequence encodes CASSQDRPGGGNQPQHF. The chain couples TRBV4-2 to TRBJ1-5; D is uncertain. Germline lookup yields CDR1 LGHNA and CDR2 YNFKEQ. With 0 bases removed from V and 2 bases from J, the gap between germline ends came to 14 bases. This CDR3 is 17 amino acids long.

The chain employs TRBV19 and TRBJ1-3, with 8 bases lining up with TRBD1. Trimming took 7 bases from V and 2 from J; bases not matched to a gene: 4. CDR3 size: 14 residues. Germline values: CDR1 LNHDA, CDR2 SQIVND (reference sequence). DNA for the CDR3: TGTGCCAGTACCCCGGACAGGGCTGGAAACACCATATATTTT. The encoded protein is CASTPDRAGNTIYF. The full variable domain, in which reference TRBV19 and TRBJ1-3 provide the parts outside the CDR3, is DGGITQSPKYLFRKEGQNVTLSCEQNLNHDAMYWYRQDPGQGLRLIYYSQIVNDFQKGDIAEGYSVSREKKESFPLTVTSAQKNPTAFYLCASTPDRAGNTIYFGEGSWLTVV.

DNA for the CDR3: TGTGCCAGCAGTTTACTAAAAAGCGGGGGCCGATCCTACGAGCAGTACTTC. As protein: CASSLLKSGGRSYEQYF. The rearrangement links TRBV27 to TRBJ2-7; 8 nucleotides align to TRBD2. CDR1 and CDR2 (germline): MNHEY, SMNVEV (reference sequence). The CDR3 has 17 amino acids. The trim removed 2 bases at V and 1 base at J, leaving 10 bases unmatched.

The rearrangement uses TRBV7-3 and TRBJ2-5; D ambiguous. The germline V gene has CDR1 SGHTA and CDR2 FQGTGA. This CDR3 is 15 amino acids long. Trimming stripped 0 bases from V and 0 bases from J, with 8 bases between. CDR3 DNA sequence: TGTGCCAGCAGCTTAACTAATAACAACCAAGAGACCCAGTACTTC. Its protein is CASSLTNNNQETQYF.

The chain couples TRBV5-6 to TRBJ2-3; no reliable D call. The CDR3 is 13 amino acids. Germline assignment: CDR1 SGHDT and CDR2 YYEEEE. The germline V and J ends were trimmed by 1 base and 3 bases, with 6 bases remaining between them. Written as DNA, the CDR3 is TGTGCCAGCAGCTTGTCCCTGACAGATACGCAGTATTTT. This codes for CASSLSLTDTQYF.

V usage is TRBV4-3 and J usage is TRBJ2-2; D unclear. From germline, CDR1 is LGHNA and CDR2 YSLEER. The CDR3 is made up of 12 amino acids. V dropped 3 bases and J dropped 4 bases, with 3 bases sitting between them. CDR3 bases: TGCGCCAGCAGCCACCTCACCGGGGAGCTGTTTTTT. It encodes CASSHLTGELFF.

The rearrangement uses TRBV9 and TRBJ1-3, with D tentatively TRBD1 (5 bases). The CDR3 is 15 residues long. V lost 0 bases, J lost 4 bases, and 11 bases lay in between. Germline V gene data show CDR1 as SGDLS and CDR2 as YYNGEE. The CDR3 loop is CASSVEAGSGNTIYF. The CDR3 bases are TGTGCCAGCAGCGTAGAGGCAGGGTCAGGAAACACCATATATTTT.

The V and J genes are TRBV19 and TRBJ1-5, with unresolved D. There are 12 residues in the CDR3. CDR1 LNHDA and CDR2 SQIVND come from the germline V gene (reference sequence). V lost 4 bases and J 4 bases, leaving 5 bases between the germline ends. The CDR3 loop reads CASSSQNQPQHF. CDR3 sequence (DNA): TGTGCCAGTAGTAGCCAGAATCAGCCCCAGCATTTT.

This chain connects TRBV18 to TRBJ1-1; TRBD1 matches 8 bases. Trimming removed 3 bases from V and 1 base from J; junction bases left unmatched: 4. The CDR3 spans 15 residues. CDR1 KGHSH and CDR2 LQKENI come from the germline V gene. The CDR3, as DNA: TGTGCCAGCTCACCGAGACAGGGGAAGAACACTGAAGCTTTCTTT. It specifies CASSPRQGKNTEAFF.

The chain is built from TRBV7-3 and TRBJ1-6, with 10 positions matching TRBD1. V dropped 5 bases and J dropped 9; count of bases not matched to a gene: 10. Germline CDR1 is SGHTA and CDR2 is FQGTGA. The CDR3 consists of 16 residues. The CDR3 protein is CASSDRDRGYISPLHF. CDR3 nucleotides: TGTGCCAGCAGCGATCGGGACAGGGGATACATTTCACCCCTCCACTTT.